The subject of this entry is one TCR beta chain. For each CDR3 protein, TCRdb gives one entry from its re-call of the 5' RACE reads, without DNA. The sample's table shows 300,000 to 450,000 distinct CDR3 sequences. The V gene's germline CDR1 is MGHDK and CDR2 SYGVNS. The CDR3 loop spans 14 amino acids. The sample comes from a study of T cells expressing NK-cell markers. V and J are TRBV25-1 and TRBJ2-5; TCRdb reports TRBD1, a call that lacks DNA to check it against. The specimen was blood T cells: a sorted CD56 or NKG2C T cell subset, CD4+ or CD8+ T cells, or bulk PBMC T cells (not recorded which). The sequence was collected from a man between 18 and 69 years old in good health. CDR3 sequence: CASSEGARQETQYF. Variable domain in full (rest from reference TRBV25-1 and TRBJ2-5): EADIYQTPRYLVIGTGKKITLECSQTMGHDKMYWYQQDPGMELHLIHYSYGVNSTEKGDLSSESTVSRIRTEHFPLTLESARPSHTSQYLCASSEGARQETQYFGPGTRLLVL.